This T cell receptor (beta chain) was recovered during a study of T cell repertoires in cytomegalovirus infection. Overall study: Public TCR beta signatures provided an indication of both CMV infection and a matching HLA type. Study findings and constraints: Frequencies of public TCR beta families were cumulated, and this identified carriers of CMV plus the relevant HLA. The study found HLA-C-restricted CMV-specific TCR beta clonotypes dominating the ex vivo response.

MiXCR, run by TCRdb on the reads, gives a single entry per CDR3 protein. The sample includes 95,000 to 150,000 distinct CDR3 sequences, about 32% of them seen just once. A note on this clonotype: Its antigen is as yet unknown.

Germline V CDR1 and CDR2: SEHNR, FQNEAQ (reference sequence). The ends were cut back, 5 bases at V and 5 bases at J, with 19 bases in the middle. This CDR3 region has 15 residues. The chain couples TRBV7-9 to TRBJ2-7; no reliable D call. This specimen consisted of CD8+ T cells from cultured PBMCs, obtained from culture after CMV antigen stimulation. The receptor was derived from a human donor in good health (CMV status not recorded). Some clones in this sample may be carry-over from other donors' samples. The CDR3 region has the DNA TGTGCCAGCAGCGTAACCAACGGGCCGCGCAACGAGCAGTACTTC. Its protein is CASSVTNGPRNEQYF.